Shown below are 32 T cell receptor beta chains from a single sample sequenced in a study of T cell repertoires in cytomegalovirus infection. A single record per CDR3 protein comes from TCRdb applying MiXCR to the reads. The data hold over 300,000 distinct CDR3 sequences, with roughly 16% observed a single time. The sample consisted of PBMCs. These receptors all stem from a human donor in good health (CMV status not recorded). Some clones in this sample may be carry-over from other donors' samples.

The V gene is TRBV14, the J gene TRBJ2-1; possibly TRBD1 for D (6 bases). CDR1 and CDR2 from the germline V gene are SGHDN and FVKESK. This CDR3 has 13 residues. Between the trimmed V and J ends, which lost 0 bases and 10 bases, there was a span of 10 bases. CDR3 nucleotide sequence: TGTGCCAGCAGCCAAGATTATCAGGGGGAGCAGTTCTTC. Translation: CASSQDYQGEQFF. Using reference TRBV14 and TRBJ2-1 for the parts outside the CDR3, the full variable domain is EAGVTQFPSHSVIEKGQTVTLRCDPISGHDNLYWYRRVMGKEIKFLLHFVKESKQDESGMPNNRFLAERTGGTYSTLKVQPAELEDSGVYFCASSQDYQGEQFFGPGTRLTVL.

Comments on this clonotype: Given a much more abundant clone one base away, this may be a read error. The rearrangement uses TRBV4-1 and TRBJ2-7, with 7 bases fitting TRBD1. Germline V gives CDR1 MGHRA, CDR2 YSYEKL. The CDR3 consists of 16 residues. The CDR3 sequence is CASNQDLTGISYEQYF. The DNA for the CDR3 is TGCGCCAGCAACCAAGATTTGACAGGGATTTCCTACGAGCAGTACTTC.

The table lists this clonotype with a few counts. V usage is TRBV20-1 and J usage is TRBJ1-1; 7 nucleotides align to TRBD1. CDR1 is DFQATT and CDR2 is SNEGSKA in the germline V gene (reference sequence). J gave up 3 bases and V 6 bases, and 13 bases lay outside the gene matches. The CDR3 consists of 15 residues. The CDR3: CSANDRARSDTEAFF. The CDR3 DNA is TGCAGTGCCAACGACAGGGCAAGGTCGGACACTGAAGCTTTCTTT.

This clonotype came up a few times. This chain connects TRBV7-4 to TRBJ1-1; 7 bases fit TRBD1. The trim removed 5 bases at V and 1 base at J, leaving 7 bases unmatched. The CDR3 covers 15 residues. From germline, CDR1 is SGHVT and CDR2 SQSDAQ. Here the CDR3 DNA reads TGTGCCAGCAGCCCGACCGGGACAGCGAACACTGAAGCTTTCTTT. Protein product: CASSPTGTANTEAFF.

This clonotype has just a few counts. J is TRBJ2-5 and V is TRBV7-9; D is ambiguous. There are 15 residues in the CDR3. Between the trimmed V and J ends, which lost 5 bases and 2 bases, there was a span of 15 bases. Germline CDR1 is SEHNR and CDR2 is FQNEAQ (reference sequence). The CDR3 nucleotides read TGTGCCAGCAGCCCTCGTTTGGCTTTTCAAGAGACCCAGTACTTC. Its translation: CASSPRLAFQETQYF.

The chain uses TRBV19 and TRBJ2-1; D uncertain. Trimming took 8 bases from V and 1 from J, leaving 18 bases between them. The length of the CDR3 is 16 residues. The germline V gene has CDR1 LNHDA and CDR2 SQIVND (reference sequence). CDR3 loop: CASSPRLVGSYNEQFF. The CDR3 bases are TGTGCCAGTTCCCCGCGCCTCGTCGGTTCCTACAATGAGCAGTTCTTC.

V gene TRBV18 combines with J gene TRBJ1-2; 7 bases fit TRBD1. This CDR3 is built from 15 residues. CDR1 is KGHSH and CDR2 is LQKENI in the germline V gene. Trimming removed 0 bases from V and 4 bases from J; junction bases left unmatched: 5. The CDR3 region has the DNA TGTGCCAGCTCACCACCGGCACAGGGGAGCTATGGCTACACCTTC. Encoded protein: CASSPPAQGSYGYTF. Full variable domain (outside the CDR3, taken from reference TRBV18 and TRBJ1-2): NAGVMQNPRHLVRRRGQEARLRCSPMKGHSHVYWYRQLPEEGLKFMVYLQKENIIDESGMPKERFSAEFPKEGPSILRIQQVVRGDSAAYFCASSPPAQGSYGYTFGSGTRLTVV.

The gene calls are TRBV10-3 and TRBJ1-4; the match to TRBD1 covers 7 bases. CDR1 is ENHRY and CDR2 is SYGVKD in the germline V gene. Losses at the gene ends were 0 bases for V and 8 bases for J; bases not matched to a gene: 6. The CDR3 sequence is 15 residues long. In DNA form, the CDR3 reads TGTGCCATCAGTGAGTCGACAGGGAGGGCCGAAAAACTGTTTTTT. Translated, it gives CAISESTGRAEKLFF.

The chain has TRBV5-1 and TRBJ1-1, with D possibly matching TRBD1 (5 bases). The CDR3 sequence is 13 residues long. CDR1 is SGHRS and CDR2 is YFSETQ in the germline V gene. The V gene lost 3 bases and the J gene lost 8 bases, with 14 bases spanning the gap. CDR3 sequence reads: CASSSGARWEAFF. As DNA, the CDR3 is TGCGCCAGCAGCTCCGGGGCCCGTTGGGAAGCTTTCTTT.

This clonotype was observed at least ten times. The chain combines TRBV7-9 with TRBJ1-2; no clear D. The CDR3 totals 11 residues. Trimming removed 3 bases at V and 8 bases at J, with 7 bases between. Germline values: CDR1 SEHNR, CDR2 FQNEAQ (reference sequence). CDR3 amino acids: CASSFSRGYTF. CDR3 in DNA: TGTGCCAGCAGCTTCTCTCGGGGCTACACCTTC.

In this sample, this clonotype turned up many times. The V gene is TRBV28, the J gene TRBJ1-5, with D unresolved. The CDR3 has 14 residues. Germline values: CDR1 MDHEN, CDR2 SYDVKM. The V gene lost 7 bases and the J gene lost 0 bases, with 10 bases spanning the gap. CDR3 residues: CASNRADSNQPQHF. The CDR3 DNA sequence: TGTGCCAGCAATAGGGCAGATAGCAATCAGCCCCAGCATTTT.

This clonotype was seen a few times. V usage is TRBV27 and J usage is TRBJ1-2, with 9 bases fitting TRBD1. The CDR3 covers 15 residues. Trimming removed 5 bases from V and 6 bases from J; junction bases left unmatched: 10. Germline CDR1 reads MNHEY; CDR2 reads SMNVEV (reference sequence). The CDR3 DNA reads TGTGCCAGCAGTCGGGACAGGGAGAGGGCCCATGGCTACACCTTC. This translates into CASSRDRERAHGYTF.

The chain couples TRBV28 to TRBJ1-4; no definite D call. This CDR3 spans 14 amino acids. V gave up 1 base and J gave up 6 bases, with 9 bases separating them. CDR1 and CDR2 from the germline V gene are MDHEN and SYDVKM. CDR3: CASSLYVGDEKLFF. As DNA, the CDR3 is TGTGCCAGCAGTTTATATGTTGGCGATGAAAAACTGTTTTTT. Full variable domain (remainder filled in from reference TRBV28 and TRBJ1-4): DVKVTQSSRYLVKRTGEKVFLECVQDMDHENMFWYRQDPGLGLRLIYFSYDVKMKEKGDIPEGYSVSREKKERFSLILESASTNQTSMYLCASSLYVGDEKLFFGSGTQLSVL.

This clonotype was counted ten times or more. The chain recombines TRBV7-9 with TRBJ2-1, with D possibly matching TRBD1 (5 bases). CDR1 and CDR2 (germline): SEHNR, FQNEAQ (reference sequence). This CDR3 comprises 15 residues. V was cut by 6 bases and J by 5 bases, with 17 bases left in between. The CDR3 region has the DNA TGTGCCAGCAGTACCCTAGAGACAGTCAACAATGAGCAGTTCTTC. Its protein product is CASSTLETVNNEQFF.

This clonotype was counted only a few times. This chain connects TRBV5-1 to TRBJ2-5; 9 bases are shared with TRBD2. With V trimmed by 4 bases and J by 2 bases, 9 bases remained unmatched. Germline assignment: CDR1 SGHRS and CDR2 YFSETQ. The CDR3 contains 16 residues. In DNA form, the CDR3 reads TGCGCCAGCAGCACCTTACTAGCGGGTCTTCAAGAGACCCAGTACTTC. Translated: CASSTLLAGLQETQYF.

The chain combines TRBV2 with TRBJ1-1; D not resolved. CDR1 SNHLY and CDR2 FYNNEI come from the germline V gene. CDR3 size: 13 residues. V was trimmed by 3 bases and J by 11 bases, leaving 16 bases between them. The CDR3 DNA sequence: TGTGCCAGCAGTGACCCCGGTCTGGCGGGCGCTTTCTTT. Encoded protein: CASSDPGLAGAFF.

This clonotype was counted between two and nine times. The rearrangement joins TRBV7-9 to TRBJ2-1, with 10 nucleotides matching TRBD2. Germline loops: CDR1 SEHNR, CDR2 FQNEAQ (reference sequence). Losses at the gene ends were 1 base for V and 11 bases for J; bases not matched to a gene: 5. CDR3 length: 14 residues. The CDR3 nucleotides are TGTGCCAGCAGCTTAGGAGGACTAGCGGCTAAGCAGTTCTTC. It is translated as CASSLGGLAAKQFF.

This clonotype was found a few times. V gene TRBV5-1 combines with J gene TRBJ2-3, with D perhaps TRBD1 (6 bases). Germline V CDR1 and CDR2: SGHRS, YFSETQ. There are 13 residues in the CDR3. Trimming cost V 2 bases and J 4 bases, with 8 bases left between them. The CDR3 here is CASSFHRADTQYF. CDR3 bases: TGCGCCAGCAGCTTTCACAGGGCAGATACGCAGTATTTT.

This clonotype was detected many times. The chain joins TRBV4-2 to TRBJ2-7, with D tentatively TRBD2 (7 bases). Trimming left V 4 bases short and J 2 bases short, with 15 bases between. This CDR3 has 15 amino acids. From germline, CDR1 is LGHNA and CDR2 YNFKEQ. CDR3: CASSPSEGGTYEQYF. The DNA for the CDR3 is TGTGCCAGCAGCCCCTCCGAGGGGGGGACCTACGAGCAGTACTTC.

This clonotype was seen at least ten times. The chain employs TRBV7-2 and TRBJ2-5; TRBD2 aligns across 14 bases. The CDR3 consists of 19 residues. The germline V gene has CDR1 SGHTA and CDR2 FQGNSA. The V segment lost 1 base and the J segment 2 bases; nucleotides outside the gene matches: 9. In nucleotides, the CDR3 is TGTGCCAGCAGCTTAGAATGGGGACTAGCGGGGGCCTCACAAGAGACCCAGTACTTC. Its protein is CASSLEWGLAGASQETQYF.

This clonotype was seen at least ten times. V and J are TRBV4-1 and TRBJ2-2; D may correspond to TRBD1 or TRBD2 (5 bases each). Trimming removed 2 bases at V and 1 base at J, with 17 bases between. CDR1 is MGHRA, CDR2 YSYEKL, per germline. The CDR3 consists of 18 residues. This chain's CDR3 is CASSQYPPGTQNTGELFF. CDR3 nucleotide sequence: TGCGCCAGCAGCCAATACCCCCCGGGGACCCAGAACACCGGGGAGCTGTTTTTT.

The CDR3 here is CASTFYGANVLTF. CDR3 coding DNA: TGTGCCAGTACCTTTTATGGGGCCAACGTCCTGACTTTC. The J gene is TRBJ2-6, the V gene TRBV12-3 or TRBV12-4; D gene uncertain. The V end lost 9 bases, the J end lost 3 bases, and 9 bases lay between the germline ends. The CDR3 is 13 amino acids.

This clonotype has ten or more counts. The V and J genes are TRBV12-3 or TRBV12-4 and TRBJ2-7, with TRBD1 as a possible D gene (6 bases). Trimming left V 4 bases short and J 1 base short, with 11 bases between. There are 14 residues in the CDR3. The CDR3 coding sequence is TGTGCCAGCAGTTCAAGGGACAATTCCTACGAGCAGTACTTC. Translating gives CASSSRDNSYEQYF.

This chain uses TRBV12-3 or TRBV12-4 with TRBJ2-1; the D gene is possibly TRBD1 (6 bases). There are 14 residues in the CDR3. V gave up 3 bases and J gave up 10 bases, with 16 bases separating them. For the CDR3, the DNA is TGTGCCAGCAGTTTGCCAGGGGCTGGGGTGGAGCAGTTCTTC. Protein product: CASSLPGAGVEQFF.

Many counts were recorded for this clonotype. In nucleotides, the CDR3 is TGTGCCAGCACCGGGGGACAGGGGGAATCGGATGGCTACACCTTC. Its protein is CASTGGQGESDGYTF. The chain links TRBV7-2 to TRBJ1-2; TRBD1 agrees at 11 bases. V trimming: 7 bases; J trimming: 6 bases; junction bases outside the gene matches: 10. Germline CDR1 and CDR2: SGHTA and FQGNSA. The CDR3 is made up of 15 amino acids.

This clonotype was found a few times. CDR3 coding DNA: TGCAGTGCTAGTGGCAGGGAAGCCCTCCAAGAGACCCAGTACTTC. It specifies CSASGREALQETQYF. The V gene is TRBV20-1, the J gene TRBJ2-5; a possible D gene is TRBD1 (5 bases). V was clipped by 3 bases and J by 1 base, with 15 bases between them. The CDR3 consists of 15 residues. The V gene's germline CDR1 is DFQATT and CDR2 SNEGSKA (reference sequence).

This clonotype came up a few times. The V gene is TRBV7-3, the J gene TRBJ2-5; the D is unclear. The germline gives CDR1 SGHTA, CDR2 FQGTGA. There are 13 residues in the CDR3. V lost 4 bases, J lost 1 base, and 7 bases lay in between. The CDR3 loop reads CASSSGSQETQYF. DNA of the CDR3: TGTGCCAGCAGCTCGGGCAGCCAAGAGACCCAGTACTTC.

This clonotype occurred many times. The J gene is TRBJ1-1, the V gene TRBV7-2; a weak D match, TRBD1 (5 bases). Germline CDR1 reads SGHTA; CDR2 reads FQGNSA. This CDR3 is built from 13 residues. Trimming removed 4 bases from V and 3 bases from J, with 9 bases in between. CDR3 in amino acids: CASSSQGYTEAFF. The CDR3 DNA is TGTGCCAGCAGCTCGCAGGGCTACACTGAAGCTTTCTTT.

There are many counts of this clonotype. The chain couples TRBV7-9 to TRBJ2-7; 7 bases match TRBD1. The length of the CDR3 is 13 residues. Germline lookup yields CDR1 SEHNR and CDR2 FQNEAQ (reference sequence). V trimming: 4 bases; J trimming: 2 bases; junction bases outside the gene matches: 2. DNA of the CDR3: TGTGCCAGCAGCTGGGGACAGACCTACGAGCAGTACTTC. Encoded protein: CASSWGQTYEQYF.

The chain joins TRBV28 to TRBJ1-1; D may be TRBD1 (5 bases). The CDR3 is made up of 15 amino acids. V lost 4 bases and J 4 bases, leaving 16 bases between the germline ends. Germline CDR1 MDHEN, CDR2 SYDVKM. The CDR3 nucleotides read TGTGCCAGCAGTTCCTATAAGACAGTCAGCACTGAAGCTTTCTTT. This sequence encodes CASSSYKTVSTEAFF.

Note on this clonotype: The junction does not match germline at one end; this may be a read error. This chain connects TRBV2 to TRBJ1-2, with 8 bases aligning to TRBD1. The germline V gene encodes CDR1 SNHLY and CDR2 FYNNEI. The CDR3 totals 12 residues. The CDR3 spells CASSDEGQVRGF. Written as DNA, the CDR3 is TGTGCCAGCAGTGATGAGGGACAGGTGCGAGGCTTC.

This clonotype was observed at least ten times. The chain joins TRBV25-1 to TRBJ2-5; tentative D call: TRBD2 (5 bases). Trimming removed 10 bases from V and 4 bases from J, with 13 bases in between. Germline V CDR1 and CDR2: MGHDK, SYGVNS. The CDR3 is made up of 12 amino acids. CDR3 loop: CATSGGGETQYF. As DNA, the CDR3 is TGTGCCACTTCCGGAGGAGGAGAGACCCAGTACTTC.